The 4 T cell receptor beta chains presented below share a single source sample, sequenced in a study of response to subunit inactivated influenza vaccine (dated by TCRdb to 2016 to 2019). Libraries were prepared through RT-PCR. The data were produced on an Illumina HiSeq 2500. TCRdb's own reprocessing of the public reads used fastp at Q25 and MiXCR and kept productive beta chains. Each entry is one CDR3 protein sequence, shown with its most common DNA and genes. Counted in this sample were about 520,000 distinct CDR3 sequences; 6% to 9% of them appeared once. The top ten clones comprise roughly 14% of the sample. The starting material was PBMCs from blood, obtained less than 30 months after vaccination. Receptors originate from a man aged 50-75 years who received an inactivated influenza vaccine. Donor details come from another sample of the same person, matched by shared clones.

J is TRBJ2-5 and V is TRBV10-3; D is unclear. Germline values: CDR1 ENHRY, CDR2 SYGVKD. V lost 5 bases and J lost 6, with 13 bases in between. The CDR3 runs to 13 residues. CDR3 DNA: TGTGCCATCAGTTTAGACATTCAGCAGACCCAGTACTTC. It encodes CAISLDIQQTQYF.

This clonotype was observed a few times. The CDR3, as DNA: TGCGCCAGCAGCCAAGGGGCCGCACTAGCGGGCACAGATACGCAGTATTTT. This gives the protein CASSQGAALAGTDTQYF. The chain links TRBV4-3 to TRBJ2-3; 8 bases are shared with TRBD2. The CDR3 is made up of 17 amino acids. Germline assignment: CDR1 LGHNA and CDR2 YSLEER. V dropped 1 base and J dropped 1; count of bases not matched to a gene: 7.

This clonotype has at least ten counts. The rearrangement joins TRBV9 to TRBJ2-3; D is undetermined. CDR3 size: 13 residues. Germline V gene data show CDR1 as SGDLS and CDR2 as YYNGEE. With 4 bases removed from V and 8 bases from J, the gap between germline ends came to 14 bases. The DNA for the CDR3 is TGTGCCAGCAGCCGATCCGAGTTAGGTACGCAGTATTTT. Translation: CASSRSELGTQYF.

The chain combines TRBV7-2 with TRBJ2-2, with no clear D. The CDR3 is made up of 15 amino acids. Deletions cut 6 bases from V and 1 base from J, with 12 bases between. Germline V lookup: CDR1 SGHTA, CDR2 FQGNSA. The CDR3 DNA sequence: TGTGCCAGCAGGTATCGGACGGTGAACACCGGGGAGCTGTTTTTT. Its translation: CASRYRTVNTGELFF.